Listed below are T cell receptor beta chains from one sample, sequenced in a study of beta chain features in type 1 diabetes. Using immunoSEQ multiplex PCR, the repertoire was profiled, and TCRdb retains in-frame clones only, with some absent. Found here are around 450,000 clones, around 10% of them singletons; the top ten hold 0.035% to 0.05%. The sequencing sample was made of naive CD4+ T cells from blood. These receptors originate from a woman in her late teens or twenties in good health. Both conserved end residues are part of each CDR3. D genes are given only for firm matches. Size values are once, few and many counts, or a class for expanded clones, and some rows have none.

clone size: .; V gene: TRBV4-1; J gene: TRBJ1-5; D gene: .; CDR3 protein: CASSQVHSNQPQHF; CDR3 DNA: TGCGCCAGCAGCCAAGTACATAGCAATCAGCCCCAGCATTTT
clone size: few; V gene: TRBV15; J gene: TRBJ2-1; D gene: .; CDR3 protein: CATSARQGTYNEQFF; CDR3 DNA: TGTGCCACCAGCGCTAGGCAGGGCACCTACAATGAGCAGTTCTTC
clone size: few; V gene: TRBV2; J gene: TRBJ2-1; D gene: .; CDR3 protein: CASSEEGGYNEQFF; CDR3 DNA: TGTGCCAGCAGTGAAGAGGGTGGTTACAATGAGCAGTTCTTC
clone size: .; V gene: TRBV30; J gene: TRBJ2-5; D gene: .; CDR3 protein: CAWSVGGETQYF; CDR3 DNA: TGTGCCTGGAGTGTAGGGGGGGAGACCCAGTACTTC
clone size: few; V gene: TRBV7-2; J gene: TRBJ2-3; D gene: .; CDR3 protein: CASSLGAGTSTDTQYF; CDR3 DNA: TGTGCCAGCAGCTTAGGGGCAGGCACTAGCACAGATACGCAGTATTTT
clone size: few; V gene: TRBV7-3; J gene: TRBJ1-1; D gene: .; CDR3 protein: CASSLQGGTEAFF; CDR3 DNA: TGTGCCAGCAGCTTACAGGGTGGCACTGAAGCTTTCTTT
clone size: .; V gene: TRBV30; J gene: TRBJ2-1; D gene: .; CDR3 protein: CAWSYGFGGEQFF; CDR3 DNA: TGTGCCTGGAGCTATGGGTTCGGGGGTGAGCAGTTCTTC
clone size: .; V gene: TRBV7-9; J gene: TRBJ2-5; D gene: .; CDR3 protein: CASSRTEETQYF; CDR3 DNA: TGTGCCAGCAGCAGGACCGAAGAGACCCAGTACTTC
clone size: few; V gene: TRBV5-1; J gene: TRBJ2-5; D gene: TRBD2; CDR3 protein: CASSLGPSGQETQYF; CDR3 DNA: TGCGCCAGCAGCTTGGGGCCTAGCGGACAAGAGACCCAGTACTTC
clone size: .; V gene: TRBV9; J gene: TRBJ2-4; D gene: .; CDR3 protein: CASSVGAEKSLAKNIQYF; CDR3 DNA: TGTGCCAGCAGCGTGGGGGCAGAGAAATCGTTAGCCAAAAACATTCAGTACTTC
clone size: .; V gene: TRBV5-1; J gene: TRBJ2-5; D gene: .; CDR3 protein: CASSLVEGRETQYF; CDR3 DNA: TGCGCCAGCAGCTTGGTTGAGGGAAGAGAGACCCAGTACTTC
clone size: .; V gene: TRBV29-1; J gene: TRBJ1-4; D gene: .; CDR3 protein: CSVTPGFGNEKLFF; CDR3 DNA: TGCAGCGTAACGCCAGGTTTCGGTAATGAAAAACTGTTTTTT
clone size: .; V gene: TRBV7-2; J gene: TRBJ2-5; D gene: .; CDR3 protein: CASSLSGRRETQYF; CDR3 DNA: TGTGCCAGCAGCTTATCTGGCAGGAGGGAGACCCAGTACTTC
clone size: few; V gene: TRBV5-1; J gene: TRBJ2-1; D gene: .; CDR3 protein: CASSFVGDYNEQFF; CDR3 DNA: TGCGCCAGCAGCTTTGTGGGGGACTACAATGAGCAGTTCTTC
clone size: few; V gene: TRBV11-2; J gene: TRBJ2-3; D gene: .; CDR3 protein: CASSLDHGGDTQYF; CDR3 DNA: TGTGCCAGCAGCTTAGATCACGGGGGAGATACGCAGTATTTT
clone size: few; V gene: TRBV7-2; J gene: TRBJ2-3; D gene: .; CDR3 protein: CASSLDREDTQYF; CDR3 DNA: TGTGCCAGCAGCTTAGACAGGGAAGATACGCAGTATTTT
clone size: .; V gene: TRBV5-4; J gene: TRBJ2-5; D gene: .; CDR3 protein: CASSIKETQYF; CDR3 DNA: TGTGCCAGCAGCATCAAAGAGACCCAGTACTTC
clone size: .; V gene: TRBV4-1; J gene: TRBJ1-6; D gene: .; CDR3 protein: CASSQRVTDRRSPLHF; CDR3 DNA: TGCGCCAGCAGCCAACGGGTGACAGATCGGCGTTCACCCCTCCACTTT
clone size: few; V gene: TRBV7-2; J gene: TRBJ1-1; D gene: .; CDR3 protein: CASSPPGLAPTEAFF; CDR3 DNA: TGTGCCAGCAGCCCGCCCGGACTCGCCCCCACTGAAGCTTTCTTT
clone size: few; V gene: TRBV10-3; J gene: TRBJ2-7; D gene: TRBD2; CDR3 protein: CAISTQPPTSGYEQYF; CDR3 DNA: TGTGCCATCAGTACACAGCCCCCGACTAGCGGGTACGAGCAGTACTTC
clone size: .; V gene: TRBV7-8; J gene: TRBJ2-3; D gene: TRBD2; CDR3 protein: CASSGGLLAGGFSTDTQYF; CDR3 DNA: TGTGCCAGCAGCGGAGGACTACTAGCGGGGGGATTTAGCACAGATACGCAGTATTTT
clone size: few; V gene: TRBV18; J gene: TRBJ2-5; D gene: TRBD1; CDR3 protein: CASSRGQLETQYF; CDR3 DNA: TGTGCCAGCTCACGGGGACAGCTGGAGACCCAGTACTTC
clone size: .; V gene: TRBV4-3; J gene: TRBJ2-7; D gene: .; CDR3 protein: CASSQRSGLTYEQYF; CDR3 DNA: TGCGCCAGCAGCCAAAGGTCAGGGCTTACCTACGAGCAGTACTTC
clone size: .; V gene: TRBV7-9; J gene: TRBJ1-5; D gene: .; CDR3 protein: CASSLFTNQPQHF; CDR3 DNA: TGTGCCAGCAGCTTGTTCACAAATCAGCCCCAGCATTTT
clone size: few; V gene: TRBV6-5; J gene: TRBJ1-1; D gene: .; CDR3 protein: CASSGSTEAFF; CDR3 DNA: TGTGCCAGCAGCGGTTCCACTGAAGCTTTCTTT
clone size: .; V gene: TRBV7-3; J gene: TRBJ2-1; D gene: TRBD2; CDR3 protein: CASSLSGGAANEQFF; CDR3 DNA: TGTGCCAGCAGCTTAAGCGGGGGGGCCGCCAATGAGCAGTTCTTC